This T cell receptor beta chain was obtained from a study of blood T cell repertoires in COVID-19. About the research overall: There were acute and convalescent COVID-19 samples, and they came from the United States, Italy and Spain. Nucleic acid was either cDNA or gDNA, and it came from T cells, B-cell-depleted T cells, or PBMCs.

Source study methods: The assay estimated nucleated cells by amplifying reference gene primers. Clones were sequenced by immunoSEQ multiplex PCR, and TCRdb holds only the in-frame ones, with some missing. V, J and clone size are taken as reported in that table, and D and trimming were inferred from the DNA itself. This table has some 230,000 clones, approximately 90% appearing once. The Seattle site enrolled patients during active infection and followed them longitudinally. This clonotype was sampled from a woman aged 45-59 years with COVID-19, enrolled during active disease. Sequenced input: peripheral blood.

CDR3: CASSKDWGWTAPPYEQYV. The CDR3 DNA is TGTGCCAGCAGCAAAGATTGGGGCTGGACAGCTCCACCTTACGAGCAGTACGTC. The rearrangement links TRBV21-1 to TRBJ2-7; the listed D gene, TRBD1, was not tested against the DNA. TRBV21-1 is described as a pseudogene. This CDR3 has 18 residues.